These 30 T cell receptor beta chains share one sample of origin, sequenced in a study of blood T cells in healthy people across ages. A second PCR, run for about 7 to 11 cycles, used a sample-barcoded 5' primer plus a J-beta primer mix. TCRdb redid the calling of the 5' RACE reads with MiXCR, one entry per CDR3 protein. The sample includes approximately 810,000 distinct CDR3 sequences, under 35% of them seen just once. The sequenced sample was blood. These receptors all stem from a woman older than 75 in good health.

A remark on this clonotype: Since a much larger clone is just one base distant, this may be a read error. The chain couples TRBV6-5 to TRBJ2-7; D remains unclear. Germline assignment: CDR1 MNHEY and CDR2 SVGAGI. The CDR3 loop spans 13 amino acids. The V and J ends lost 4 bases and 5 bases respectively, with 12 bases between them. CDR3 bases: TGTGCCAGCAGTTGCTCGACGGTAAACGAGCAGTACTTC. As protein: CASSCSTVNEQYF.

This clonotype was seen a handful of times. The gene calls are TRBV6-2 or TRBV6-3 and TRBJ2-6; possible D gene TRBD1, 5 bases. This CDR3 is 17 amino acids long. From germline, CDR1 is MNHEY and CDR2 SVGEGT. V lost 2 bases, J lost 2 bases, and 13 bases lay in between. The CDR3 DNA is TGTGCCAGCAGTTACGGCAGGGTGTTCGCTGGGGCCAACGTCCTGACTTTC. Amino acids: CASSYGRVFAGANVLTF.

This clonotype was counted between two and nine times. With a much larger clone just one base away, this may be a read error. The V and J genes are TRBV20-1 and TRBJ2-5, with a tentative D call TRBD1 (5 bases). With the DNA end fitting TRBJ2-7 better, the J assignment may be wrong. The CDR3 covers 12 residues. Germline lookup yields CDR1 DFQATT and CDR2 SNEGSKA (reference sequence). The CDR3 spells CSARPQGSEQYF. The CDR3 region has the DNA TGCAGTGCTAGACCCCAGGGAAGCGAGCAGTACTTC.

The CDR3 DNA sequence: TGCAGTGCTAGAAAGAGCACAGGGATCTGGAGTGAAAAACTGTTTTTT. Translated, it gives CSARKSTGIWSEKLFF. The J gene is TRBJ1-4, the V gene TRBV20-1, with D possibly matching TRBD1 (6 bases). V lost 2 bases and J 7 bases, leaving 20 bases between the germline ends. CDR1 DFQATT and CDR2 SNEGSKA come from the germline V gene (reference sequence). The CDR3 is 16 residues long.

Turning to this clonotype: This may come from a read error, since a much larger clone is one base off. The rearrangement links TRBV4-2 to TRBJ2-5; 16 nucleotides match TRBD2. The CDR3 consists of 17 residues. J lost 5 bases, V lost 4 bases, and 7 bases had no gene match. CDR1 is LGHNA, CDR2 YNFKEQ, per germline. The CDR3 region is CASSRVGTSGGGETQYF. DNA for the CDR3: TGTGCCAGCAGCCGCGTTGGGACTAGCGGGGGGGGGGAGACCCAGTACTTC.

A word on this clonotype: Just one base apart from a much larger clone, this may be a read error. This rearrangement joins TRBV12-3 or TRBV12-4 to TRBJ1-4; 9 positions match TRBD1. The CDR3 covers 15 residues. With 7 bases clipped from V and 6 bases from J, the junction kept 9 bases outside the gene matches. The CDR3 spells CASTLGDRAYEKLFF. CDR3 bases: TGTGCCAGCACCCTTGGGGACAGGGCGTATGAAAAACTGTTTTTT.

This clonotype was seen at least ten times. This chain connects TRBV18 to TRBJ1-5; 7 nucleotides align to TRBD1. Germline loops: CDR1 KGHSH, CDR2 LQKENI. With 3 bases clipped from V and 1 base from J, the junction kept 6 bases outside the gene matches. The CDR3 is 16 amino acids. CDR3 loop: CASSPTDRASNQPQHF. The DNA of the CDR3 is TGTGCCAGCTCACCCACTGACAGGGCGAGCAATCAGCCCCAGCATTTT.

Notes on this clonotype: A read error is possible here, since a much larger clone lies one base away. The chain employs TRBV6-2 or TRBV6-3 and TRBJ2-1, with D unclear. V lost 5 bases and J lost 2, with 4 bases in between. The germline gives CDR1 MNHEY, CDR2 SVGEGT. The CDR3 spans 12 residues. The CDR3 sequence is CASSKPYNEQFF. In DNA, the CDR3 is TGTGCCAGCAGTAAACCCTACAATGAGCAGTTCTTC.

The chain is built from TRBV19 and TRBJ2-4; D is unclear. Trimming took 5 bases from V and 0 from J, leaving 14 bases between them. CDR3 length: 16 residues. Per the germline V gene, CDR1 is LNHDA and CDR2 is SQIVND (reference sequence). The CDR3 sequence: CASSLPRTLAKNIQYF. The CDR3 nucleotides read TGTGCCAGTAGTCTACCGAGGACCCTAGCCAAAAACATTCAGTACTTC.

The chain's CDR3 is CAWSVVPYGYTF. The CDR3, as DNA: TGTGCCTGGAGTGTGGTACCATATGGCTACACCTTC. The chain is built from TRBV30 and TRBJ1-2, with D uncertain. The CDR3 length is 12 residues. Germline loops: CDR1 GTSNPN, CDR2 SVGIG (reference sequence). Deletions cut 0 bases from V and 5 bases from J, with 7 bases between.

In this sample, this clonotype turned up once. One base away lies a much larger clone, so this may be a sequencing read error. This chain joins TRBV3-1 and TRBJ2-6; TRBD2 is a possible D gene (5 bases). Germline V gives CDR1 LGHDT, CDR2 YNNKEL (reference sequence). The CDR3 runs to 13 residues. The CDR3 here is CASSHKEVNVQTF. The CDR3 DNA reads TGTGCCAGCAGCCATAAGGAGGTCAACGTCCAGACTTTC.

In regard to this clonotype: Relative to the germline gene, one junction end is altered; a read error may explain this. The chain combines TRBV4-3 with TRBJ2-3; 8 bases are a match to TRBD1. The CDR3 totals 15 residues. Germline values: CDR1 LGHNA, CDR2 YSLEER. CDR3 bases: TGCGCCAGCAGCCAAGATCTCCTGGGGACAGGTACGCAGTATTTT. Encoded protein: CASSQDLLGTGTQYF.

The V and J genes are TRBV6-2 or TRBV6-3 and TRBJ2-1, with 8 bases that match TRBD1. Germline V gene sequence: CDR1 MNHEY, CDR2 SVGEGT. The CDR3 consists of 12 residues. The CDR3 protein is CASGGFYNEQFF. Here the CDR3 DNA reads TGTGCATCAGGGGGCTTCTACAATGAGCAGTTCTTC.

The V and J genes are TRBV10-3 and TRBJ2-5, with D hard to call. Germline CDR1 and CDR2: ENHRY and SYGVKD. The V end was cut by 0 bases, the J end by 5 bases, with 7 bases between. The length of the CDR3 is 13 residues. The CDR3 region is CAISESTGETQYF. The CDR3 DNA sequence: TGTGCCATCAGTGAGTCGACCGGGGAGACCCAGTACTTC.

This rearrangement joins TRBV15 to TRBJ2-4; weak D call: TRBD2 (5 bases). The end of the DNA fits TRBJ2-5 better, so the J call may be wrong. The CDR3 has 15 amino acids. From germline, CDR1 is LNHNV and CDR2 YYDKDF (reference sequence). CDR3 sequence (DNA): TGTGCCACCAGCAGAGAGAGTGCGGGCCAAGAGACCCAGTACTTC. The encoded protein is CATSRESAGQETQYF.

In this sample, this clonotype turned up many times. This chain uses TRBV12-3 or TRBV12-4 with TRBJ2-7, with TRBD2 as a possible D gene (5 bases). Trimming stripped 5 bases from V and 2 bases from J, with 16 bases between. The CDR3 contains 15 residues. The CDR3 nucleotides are TGTGCCAGCAGTGAGAGAAAAGGACTTACCTACGAGCAGTACTTC. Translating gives CASSERKGLTYEQYF.

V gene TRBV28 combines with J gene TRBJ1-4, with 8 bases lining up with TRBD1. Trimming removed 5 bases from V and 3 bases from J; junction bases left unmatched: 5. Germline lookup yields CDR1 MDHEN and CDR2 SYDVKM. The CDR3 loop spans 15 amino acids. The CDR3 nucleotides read TGTGCCAGCAGTCCCCAGGGGGCTTCTAATGAAAAACTGTTTTTT. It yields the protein CASSPQGASNEKLFF.

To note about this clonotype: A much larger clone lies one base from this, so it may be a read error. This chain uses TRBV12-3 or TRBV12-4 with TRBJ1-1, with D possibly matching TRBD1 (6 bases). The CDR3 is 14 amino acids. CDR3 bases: TGTGCCAGCAGTTGGGGGGGCCAGAACGCTGAAGCTTTCTTT. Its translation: CASSWGGQNAEAFF.

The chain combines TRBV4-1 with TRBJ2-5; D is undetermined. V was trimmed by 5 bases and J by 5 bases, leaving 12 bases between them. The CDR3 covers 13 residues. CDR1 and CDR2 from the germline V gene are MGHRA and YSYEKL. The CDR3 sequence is CASSSSLGETQYF. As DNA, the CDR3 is TGCGCCAGCAGCTCGTCTTTGGGGGAGACCCAGTACTTC.

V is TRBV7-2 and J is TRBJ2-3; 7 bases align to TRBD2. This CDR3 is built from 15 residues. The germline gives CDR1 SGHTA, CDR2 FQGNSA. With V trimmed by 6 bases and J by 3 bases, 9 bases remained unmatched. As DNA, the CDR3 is TGTGCCAGCAGACCTGGGACTACATGGACAGATACGCAGTATTTT. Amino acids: CASRPGTTWTDTQYF.

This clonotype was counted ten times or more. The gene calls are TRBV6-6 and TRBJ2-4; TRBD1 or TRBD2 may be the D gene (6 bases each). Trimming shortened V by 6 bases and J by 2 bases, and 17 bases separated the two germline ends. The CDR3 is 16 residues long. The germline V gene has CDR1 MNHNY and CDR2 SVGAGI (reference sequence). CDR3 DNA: TGTGCCAGCAGAACCTCCGGTGGGGGGCCCAAAAACATTCAGTACTTC. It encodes CASRTSGGGPKNIQYF.

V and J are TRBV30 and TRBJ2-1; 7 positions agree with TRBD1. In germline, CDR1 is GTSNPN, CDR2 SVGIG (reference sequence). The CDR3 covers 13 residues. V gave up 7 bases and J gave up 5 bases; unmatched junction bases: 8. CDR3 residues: CALTGYANNEQFF. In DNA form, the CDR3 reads TGTGCCTTGACAGGGTACGCTAACAATGAGCAGTTCTTC.

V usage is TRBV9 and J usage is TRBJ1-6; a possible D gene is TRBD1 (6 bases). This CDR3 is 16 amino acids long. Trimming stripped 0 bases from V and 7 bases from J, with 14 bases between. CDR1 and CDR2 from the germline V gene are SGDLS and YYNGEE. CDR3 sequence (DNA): TGTGCCAGCAGCGTAGGGGGGGCAGCTACAAATTCACCCCTCCACTTT. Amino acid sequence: CASSVGGAATNSPLHF.

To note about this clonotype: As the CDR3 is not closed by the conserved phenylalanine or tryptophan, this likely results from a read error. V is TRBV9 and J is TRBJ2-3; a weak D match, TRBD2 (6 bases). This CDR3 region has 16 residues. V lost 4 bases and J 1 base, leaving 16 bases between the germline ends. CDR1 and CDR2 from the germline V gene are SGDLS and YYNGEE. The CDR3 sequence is CASSPAWAGRTDTQYV. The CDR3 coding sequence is TGTGCCAGCAGCCCTGCATGGGCGGGGCGCACAGATACGCAGTATGTT.

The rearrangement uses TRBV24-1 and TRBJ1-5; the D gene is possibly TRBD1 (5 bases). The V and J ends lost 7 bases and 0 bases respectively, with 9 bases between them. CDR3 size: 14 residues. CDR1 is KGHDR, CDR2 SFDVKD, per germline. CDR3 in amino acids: CATSLDSSNQPQHF. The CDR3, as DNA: TGTGCCACCAGCCTCGACAGTAGCAATCAGCCCCAGCATTTT.

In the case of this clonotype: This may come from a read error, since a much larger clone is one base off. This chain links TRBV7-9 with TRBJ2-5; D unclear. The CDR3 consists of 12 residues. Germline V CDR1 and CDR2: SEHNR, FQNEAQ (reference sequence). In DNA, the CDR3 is TGTACCAGCAGCCCGCAAAGTGCGACCCAGTACTTC. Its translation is CTSSPQSATQYF.

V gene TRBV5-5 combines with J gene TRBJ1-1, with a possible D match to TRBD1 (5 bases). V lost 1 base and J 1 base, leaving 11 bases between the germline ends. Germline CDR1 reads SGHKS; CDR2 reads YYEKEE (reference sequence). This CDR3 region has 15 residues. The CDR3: CASSLPRVENTEAFF. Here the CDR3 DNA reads TGTGCCAGCAGCTTGCCCAGGGTGGAGAACACTGAAGCTTTCTTT.

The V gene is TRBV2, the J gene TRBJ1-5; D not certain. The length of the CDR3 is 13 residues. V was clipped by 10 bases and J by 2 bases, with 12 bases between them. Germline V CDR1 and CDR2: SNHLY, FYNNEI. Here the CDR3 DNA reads TGTGCCACCACTGGAAGGGGCAATCAGCCCCAGCATTTT. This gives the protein CATTGRGNQPQHF.

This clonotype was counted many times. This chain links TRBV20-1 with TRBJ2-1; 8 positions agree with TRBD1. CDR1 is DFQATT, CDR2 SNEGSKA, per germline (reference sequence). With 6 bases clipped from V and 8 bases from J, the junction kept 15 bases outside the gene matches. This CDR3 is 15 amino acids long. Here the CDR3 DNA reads TGCAGTGCCCTCCCATGGCAGGGGGCATACTATGAGCAGTTCTTC. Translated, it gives CSALPWQGAYYEQFF.

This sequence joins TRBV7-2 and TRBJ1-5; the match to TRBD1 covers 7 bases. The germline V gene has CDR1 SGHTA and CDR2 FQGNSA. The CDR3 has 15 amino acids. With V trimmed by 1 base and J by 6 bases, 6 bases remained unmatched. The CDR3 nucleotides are TGTGCCAGCAGCTTAGGAGGGGGCGATGGTCAGCCCCAGCATTTT. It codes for CASSLGGGDGQPQHF.